Given below is one T cell receptor beta chain in context. Its antigen is not known. This record belongs to a study of cytomegalovirus exposure and HLA in healthy donors. Germline CDR1 is MNHEY and CDR2 is SMNVEV (reference sequence). The ends lost 6 bases at V and 5 bases at J; junction bases unmatched: 17. The CDR3 is 17 amino acids. PCR primers comprised 60 Vbeta and 13 Jbeta primers. This table comes from immunoSEQ multiplex PCR, and its TCRdb copy is limited to in-frame clones, with some not included. The sample shows about 100,000 clones, around three quarters of them seen only once. Study-level points and caveats: Earlier results showed most TCR beta V segments being productive about 87% or about 30% of the time. As a later analysis revealed, the rate of TCR association differed by HLA locus, with DRB1 most and HLA-C fewest. Overall, about 160 TCR beta chains were annotated as cytomegalovirus-associated.

The source is a female donor in good health and CMV-seropositive. Sample: PBMCs. The chain uses TRBV27 and TRBJ2-5, with TRBD2 identical over 8 bases. The CDR3 nucleotides read TGTGCCAGCAGCCCCAGAAGGAGGCCGGGGGGGCGGGAGACCCAGTACTTC. Translation: CASSPRRRPGGRETQYF.